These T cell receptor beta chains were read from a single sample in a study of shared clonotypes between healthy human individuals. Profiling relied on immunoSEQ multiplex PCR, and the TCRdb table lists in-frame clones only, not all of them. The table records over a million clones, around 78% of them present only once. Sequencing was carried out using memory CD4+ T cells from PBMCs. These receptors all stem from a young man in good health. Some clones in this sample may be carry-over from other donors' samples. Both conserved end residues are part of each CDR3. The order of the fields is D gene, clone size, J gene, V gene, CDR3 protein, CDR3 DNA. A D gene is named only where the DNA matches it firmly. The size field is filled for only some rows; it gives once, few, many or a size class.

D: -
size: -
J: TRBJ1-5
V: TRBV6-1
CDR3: CASSERGFGNQPQHF
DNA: TGTGCCAGCAGTGAACGGGGGTTTGGCAATCAGCCCCAGCATTTT

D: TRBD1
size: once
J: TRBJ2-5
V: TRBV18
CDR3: CASSPPRDRETQYF
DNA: TGTGCCAGCTCACCTCCTCGGGACAGAGAGACCCAGTACTTC

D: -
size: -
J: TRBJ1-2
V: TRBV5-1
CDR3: CASSLQDIEYGYTF
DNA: TGCGCCAGCAGCTTGCAGGACATCGAGTATGGCTACACCTTC

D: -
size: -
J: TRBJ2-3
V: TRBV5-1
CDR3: CASSLRVSTDTQYF
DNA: TGCGCCAGCAGCTTGAGGGTTTCCACAGATACGCAGTATTTT

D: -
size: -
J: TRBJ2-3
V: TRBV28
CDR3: CASSAGLATSYYTQYF
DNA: TGTGCCAGCAGCGCGGGGCTAGCGACCTCCTATTATACGCAGTATTTT

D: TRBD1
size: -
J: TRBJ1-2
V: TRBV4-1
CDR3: CASSQPARDRGQEDYGYTF
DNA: TGCGCCAGCAGCCAACCGGCGCGGGACAGGGGGCAAGAAGACTATGGCTACACCTTC

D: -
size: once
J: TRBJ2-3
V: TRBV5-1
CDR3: CASSQKASTDTQYF
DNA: TGCGCCAGCAGCCAGAAGGCGAGCACAGATACGCAGTATTTT

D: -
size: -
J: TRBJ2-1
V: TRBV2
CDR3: CASITGTQRVNEQFF
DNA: TGTGCCAGCATTACCGGGACACAACGGGTCAATGAGCAGTTCTTC

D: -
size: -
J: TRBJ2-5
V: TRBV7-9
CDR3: CASSQGLWDIPETQYF
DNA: TGTGCCAGCAGCCAAGGTCTGTGGGATATTCCAGAGACCCAGTACTTC

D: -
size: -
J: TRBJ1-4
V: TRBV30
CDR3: CAWISPIAGTAKEKLFF
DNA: TGTGCCTGGATCTCTCCCATTGCCGGGACGGCAAAGGAAAAACTGTTTTTT

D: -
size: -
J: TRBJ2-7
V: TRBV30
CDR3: CAWRFGGRSYEQYF
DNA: TGTGCCTGGAGGTTTGGCGGCAGGTCTTACGAGCAGTACTTC

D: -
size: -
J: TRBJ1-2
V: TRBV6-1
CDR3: CASSVDQGNYGYTF
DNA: TGTGCCAGCAGTGTGGATCAGGGGAACTATGGCTACACCTTC

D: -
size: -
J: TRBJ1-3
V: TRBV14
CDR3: CASSQTGFGTMAGNTIYF
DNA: TGTGCCAGCAGCCAGACGGGTTTCGGGACCATGGCTGGAAACACCATATATTTT

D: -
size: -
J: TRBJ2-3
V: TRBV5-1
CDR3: CASSFGLASDTQYF
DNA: TGCGCCAGCAGCTTCGGGCTAGCCTCAGATACGCAGTATTTT

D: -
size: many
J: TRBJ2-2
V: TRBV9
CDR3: CASSVGQGGLFF
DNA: TGTGCCAGCAGCGTAGGCCAGGGAGGGCTGTTTTTT

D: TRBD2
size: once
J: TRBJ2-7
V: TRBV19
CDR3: CASSIATSGPSGEQYF
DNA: TGTGCCAGTAGTATAGCGACTAGCGGGCCCTCCGGCGAGCAGTACTTC

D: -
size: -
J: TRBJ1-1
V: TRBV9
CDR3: CASSVNSGGRAEAFF
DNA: TGTGCCAGCAGCGTAAACTCCGGGGGCAGGGCTGAAGCTTTCTTT

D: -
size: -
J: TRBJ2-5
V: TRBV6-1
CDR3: CASSAWTLQETQYF
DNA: TGTGCCAGCAGTGCTTGGACTCTACAAGAGACCCAGTACTTC

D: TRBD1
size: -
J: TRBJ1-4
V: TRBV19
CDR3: CASSTGQGTNEKLFF
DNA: TGTGCCAGTAGTACCGGACAGGGGACTAATGAAAAACTGTTTTTT

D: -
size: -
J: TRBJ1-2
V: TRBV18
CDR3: CASSPPAREAGYTF
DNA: TGTGCCAGCTCACCACCGGCCAGGGAGGCTGGCTACACCTTC

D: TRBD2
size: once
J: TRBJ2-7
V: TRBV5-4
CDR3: CASTQQASGYEYF
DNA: TGTGCCAGCACCCAGCAGGCTAGCGGATACGAGTACTTC

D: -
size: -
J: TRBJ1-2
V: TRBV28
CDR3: CASSPSSNGYTF
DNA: TGTGCCAGCAGTCCCTCCTCGAATGGCTACACCTTC

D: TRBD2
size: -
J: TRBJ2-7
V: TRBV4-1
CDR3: CASSQRATAGGDYEQYF
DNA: TGCGCCAGCAGCCAGAGGGCGACGGCGGGAGGGGACTACGAGCAGTACTTC

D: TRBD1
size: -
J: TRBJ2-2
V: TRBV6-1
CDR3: CASSAQGAGELFF
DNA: TGTGCCAGCAGTGCACAGGGGGCCGGGGAGCTGTTTTTT

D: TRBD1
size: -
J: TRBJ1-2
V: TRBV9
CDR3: CASSTMTGLYGYTF
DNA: TGTGCCAGCAGCACAATGACAGGGCTCTATGGCTACACCTTC

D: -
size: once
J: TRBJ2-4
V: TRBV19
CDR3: CASSKDRWGNIQYF
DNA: TGTGCCAGTAGTAAGGACCGCTGGGGAAACATTCAGTACTTC

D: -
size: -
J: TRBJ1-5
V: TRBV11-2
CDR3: CASSWTTNQPQHF
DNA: TGTGCCAGCAGCTGGACAACAAATCAGCCCCAGCATTTT

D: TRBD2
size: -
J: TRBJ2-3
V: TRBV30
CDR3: CASSSGSADTQYF
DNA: TGTGCCTCCAGTAGCGGGAGCGCAGATACGCAGTATTTT

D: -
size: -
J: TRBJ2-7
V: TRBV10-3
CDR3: CAISESMGGPSSYEQYF
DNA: TGTGCCATCAGTGAGTCTATGGGCGGGCCCAGCTCCTACGAGCAGTACTTC

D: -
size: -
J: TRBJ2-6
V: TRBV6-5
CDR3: CASSYSEASGANVLTF
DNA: TGTGCCAGCAGTTACTCGGAGGCCTCTGGGGCCAACGTCCTGACTTTC

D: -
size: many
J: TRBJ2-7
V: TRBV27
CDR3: CASSFRQGYEQYF
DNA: TGTGCCAGCAGTTTTCGGCAGGGCTACGAGCAGTACTTC

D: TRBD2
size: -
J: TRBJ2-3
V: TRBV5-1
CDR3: CASSLEVRASGRADTQYF
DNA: TGCGCCAGCAGCTTGGAAGTTAGGGCTAGCGGGAGGGCAGATACGCAGTATTTT

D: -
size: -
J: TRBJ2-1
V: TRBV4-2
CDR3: CASSFGPNGEQFF
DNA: TGTGCCAGCAGCTTCGGCCCTAATGGGGAGCAGTTCTTC

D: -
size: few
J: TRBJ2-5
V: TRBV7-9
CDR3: CASSLMTGQETQYF
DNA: TGTGCCAGCAGCTTAATGACAGGACAAGAGACCCAGTACTTC

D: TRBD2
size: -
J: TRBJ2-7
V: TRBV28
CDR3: CASSFYPAGEYEQYF
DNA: TGTGCCAGCAGTTTTTACCCAGCGGGAGAGTACGAGCAGTACTTC

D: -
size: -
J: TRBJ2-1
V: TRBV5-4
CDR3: CASSSSRDIYNEQFF
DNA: TGTGCCAGCAGCTCATCCCGGGACATTTACAATGAGCAGTTCTTC

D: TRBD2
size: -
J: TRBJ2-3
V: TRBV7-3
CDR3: CASSRTSGSTDTQYF
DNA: TGTGCCAGCAGCCGGACTAGCGGTAGCACAGATACGCAGTATTTT

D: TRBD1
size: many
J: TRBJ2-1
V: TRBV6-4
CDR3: CASSEGTGGYEQFF
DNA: TGTGCCAGCAGTGAGGGGACAGGGGGCTATGAGCAGTTCTTC

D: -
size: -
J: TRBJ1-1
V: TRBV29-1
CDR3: CSAVGIPGEAFF
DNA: TGCAGCGCCGTAGGCATCCCCGGTGAAGCTTTCTTT

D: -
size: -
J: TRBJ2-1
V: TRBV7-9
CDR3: CASLKGGQPLDEQFF
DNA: TGTGCCTCCCTGAAGGGGGGACAGCCGCTGGATGAGCAGTTCTTC

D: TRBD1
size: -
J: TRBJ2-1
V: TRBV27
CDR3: CASRRTGSLNEQFF
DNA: TGTGCCAGCAGGAGGACAGGGAGCCTCAATGAGCAGTTCTTC

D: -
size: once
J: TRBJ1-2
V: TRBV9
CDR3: CASSVGGVDGYTF
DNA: TGTGCCAGCAGCGTAGGAGGGGTGGATGGCTACACCTTC

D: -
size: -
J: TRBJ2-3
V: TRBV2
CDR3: CASTNRRKRTTDTQYF
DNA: TGTGCCAGCACGAACCGCCGGAAGAGGACCACAGATACGCAGTATTTT

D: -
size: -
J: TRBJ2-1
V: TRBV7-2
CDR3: CASSLALGGNEQFF
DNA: TGTGCCAGCAGCTTAGCGCTTGGGGGAAATGAGCAGTTCTTC

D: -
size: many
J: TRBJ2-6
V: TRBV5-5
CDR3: CASSLGRYSGANVLTF
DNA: TGTGCCAGCAGCCTCGGACGGTACTCTGGGGCCAACGTCCTGACTTTC

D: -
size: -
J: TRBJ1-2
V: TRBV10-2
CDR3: CASSESQGGGYTF
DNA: TGCGCCAGCAGTGAGTCACAGGGTGGTGGCTACACCTTC

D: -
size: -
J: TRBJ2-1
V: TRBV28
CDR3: CASSTLVVDEQFF
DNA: TGTGCCAGCAGTACCCTGGTCGTTGATGAGCAGTTCTTC